Included here is one TCR beta chain sequence, with context. Its antigen remains unknown. The data were obtained in a study of T cells in tuberculosis. About the research overall: In South Africa, adults with active tuberculosis were compared with IGRA-negative and latently infected IGRA-positive adolescents.

Assay used: immunoSEQ multiplex PCR; TCRdb lists only in-frame clones, some missing. The profile shows 24,000 or so clones, 95% of them singletons. Regarding the study as a whole: Using the GMM-specific repertoire gave around 90% accuracy versus about 64% with motifs.

The germline V gene has CDR1 SGHRS and CDR2 YFSETQ. V shed 1 base, J shed 4 bases, and the junction held 8 bases outside the gene matches. The CDR3 length is 15 residues. Sequenced input: PBMCs. The chain is built from TRBV5-1 and TRBJ2-7; 7 bases line up with TRBD2. This sequence originates from a donor under 30 with latent tuberculosis or without tuberculosis infection. The CDR3 region has the DNA TGCGCCAGCAGCTTGTCCAGCGGGGAGATATACGAGCAGTACTTC. It codes for CASSLSSGEIYEQYF.